This T cell receptor beta chain derives from a study of OX40 agonist ivuxolimab in advanced cancers. The CDR3 sequence is 14 residues long. The V gene's germline CDR1 is SGHRS and CDR2 YFSETQ. J was trimmed by 5 bases and V by 4 bases; bases with no gene match: 5. Clones were read by immunoSEQ multiplex PCR, and TCRdb kept only the in-frame ones, dropping some. The sample has 75,000 to 100,000 clones; under 90% are singletons. This chain joins TRBV5-1 and TRBJ2-2; 7 bases line up with TRBD2. This specimen consisted of CD4+ or CD8+ T cells sorted from blood, obtained in a trial of the OX40 agonist ivuxolimab. The source of this sequence is an adult with an advanced solid tumor such as melanoma, head and neck, liver or kidney cancer. CDR3 amino acids: CASSRLADTGELFF. The CDR3 DNA is TGCGCCAGCAGCCGTCTAGCGGATACCGGGGAGCTGTTTTTT.